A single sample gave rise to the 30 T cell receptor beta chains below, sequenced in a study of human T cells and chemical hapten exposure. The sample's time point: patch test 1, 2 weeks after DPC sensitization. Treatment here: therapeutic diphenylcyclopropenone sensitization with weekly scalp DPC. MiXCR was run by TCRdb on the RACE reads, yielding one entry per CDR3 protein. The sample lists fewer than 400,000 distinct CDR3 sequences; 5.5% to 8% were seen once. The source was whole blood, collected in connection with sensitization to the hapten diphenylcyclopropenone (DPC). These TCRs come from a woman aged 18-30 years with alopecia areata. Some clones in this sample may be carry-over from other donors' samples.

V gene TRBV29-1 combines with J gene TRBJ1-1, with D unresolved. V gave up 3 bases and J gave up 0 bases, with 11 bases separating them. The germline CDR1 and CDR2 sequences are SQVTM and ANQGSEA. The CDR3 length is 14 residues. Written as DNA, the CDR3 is TGCAGCGTTGAGACAAGCCGATTGAACACTGAAGCTTTCTTT. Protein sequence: CSVETSRLNTEAFF.

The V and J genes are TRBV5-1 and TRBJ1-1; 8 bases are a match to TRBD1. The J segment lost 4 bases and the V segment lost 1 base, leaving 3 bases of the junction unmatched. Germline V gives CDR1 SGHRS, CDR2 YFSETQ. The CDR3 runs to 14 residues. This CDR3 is CASSLRQGLTEAFF. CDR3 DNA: TGCGCCAGCAGCTTGCGACAGGGGCTCACTGAAGCTTTCTTT.

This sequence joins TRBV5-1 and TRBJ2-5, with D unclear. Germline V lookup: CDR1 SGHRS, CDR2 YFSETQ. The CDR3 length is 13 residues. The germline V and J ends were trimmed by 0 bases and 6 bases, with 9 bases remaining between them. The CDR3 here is CASSLGSEQTQYF. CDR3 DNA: TGCGCCAGCAGCTTGGGAAGCGAACAGACCCAGTACTTC.

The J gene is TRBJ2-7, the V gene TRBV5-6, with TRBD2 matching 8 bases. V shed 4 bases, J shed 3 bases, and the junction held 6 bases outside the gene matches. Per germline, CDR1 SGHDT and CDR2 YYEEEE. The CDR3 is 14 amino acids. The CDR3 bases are TGTGCCAGCAGCACCGGGACTAGTTTCTACGAGCAGTACTTC. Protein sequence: CASSTGTSFYEQYF.

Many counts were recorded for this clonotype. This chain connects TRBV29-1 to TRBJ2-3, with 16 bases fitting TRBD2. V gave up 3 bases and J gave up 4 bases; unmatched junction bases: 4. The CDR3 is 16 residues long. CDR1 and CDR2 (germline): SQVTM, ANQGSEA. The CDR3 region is CSVEDGTSGGADTQYF. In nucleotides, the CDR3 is TGCAGCGTTGAGGATGGGACTAGCGGGGGGGCAGATACGCAGTATTTT.

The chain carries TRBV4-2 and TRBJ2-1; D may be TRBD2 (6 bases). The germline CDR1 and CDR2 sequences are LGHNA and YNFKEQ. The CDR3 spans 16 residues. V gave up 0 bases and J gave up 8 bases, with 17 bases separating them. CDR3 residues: CASSQDIPQTSDEQFF. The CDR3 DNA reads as TGTGCCAGCAGCCAAGATATACCTCAGACTAGTGATGAGCAGTTCTTC.

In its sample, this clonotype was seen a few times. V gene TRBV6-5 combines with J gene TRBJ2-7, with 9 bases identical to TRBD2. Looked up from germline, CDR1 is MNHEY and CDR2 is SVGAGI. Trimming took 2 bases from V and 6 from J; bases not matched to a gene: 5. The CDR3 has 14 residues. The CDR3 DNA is TGTGCCAGCAGTTACGTGGCGGGGGGGGGCGAGCAGTACTTC. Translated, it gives CASSYVAGGGEQYF.

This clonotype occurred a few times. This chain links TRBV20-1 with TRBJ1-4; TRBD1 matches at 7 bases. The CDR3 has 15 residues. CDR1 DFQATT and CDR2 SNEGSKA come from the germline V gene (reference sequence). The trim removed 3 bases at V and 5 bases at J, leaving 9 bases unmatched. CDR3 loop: CSASVQGLGNEKLFF. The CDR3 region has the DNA TGCAGTGCTAGTGTACAGGGGTTGGGAAATGAAAAACTGTTTTTT.

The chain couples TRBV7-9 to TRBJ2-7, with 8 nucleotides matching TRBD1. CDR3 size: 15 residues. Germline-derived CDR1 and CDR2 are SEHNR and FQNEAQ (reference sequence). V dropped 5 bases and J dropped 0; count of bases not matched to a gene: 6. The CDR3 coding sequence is TGTGCCAGCAGCGGGGGACAGGTACCCTCCTACGAGCAGTACTTC. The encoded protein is CASSGGQVPSYEQYF.

Written as DNA, the CDR3 is TGTGCCAGCAGCCTCGCGGAAGCGGGGGGCTCCTACAATGAGCAGTTCTTC. This codes for CASSLAEAGGSYNEQFF. The V call is TRBV4-2, the J call TRBJ2-1; 9 nucleotides match TRBD2. Germline CDR1 and CDR2: LGHNA and YNFKEQ. The J segment lost 0 bases and the V segment lost 4 bases, leaving 7 bases of the junction unmatched. This CDR3 contains 17 residues.

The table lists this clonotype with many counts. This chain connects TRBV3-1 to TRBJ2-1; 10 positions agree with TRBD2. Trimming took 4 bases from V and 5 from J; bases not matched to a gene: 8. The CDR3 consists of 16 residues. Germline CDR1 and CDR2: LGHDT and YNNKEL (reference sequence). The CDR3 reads CASSRSLAGGDNEQFF. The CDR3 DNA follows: TGTGCCAGCAGCCGCTCCTTAGCGGGGGGCGACAATGAGCAGTTCTTC.

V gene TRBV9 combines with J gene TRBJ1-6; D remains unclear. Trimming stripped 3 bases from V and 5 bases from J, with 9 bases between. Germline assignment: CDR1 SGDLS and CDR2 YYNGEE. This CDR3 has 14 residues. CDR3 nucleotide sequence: TGTGCCAGCAGCGGCGGGGAGGATAATTCACCCCTCCACTTT. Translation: CASSGGEDNSPLHF.

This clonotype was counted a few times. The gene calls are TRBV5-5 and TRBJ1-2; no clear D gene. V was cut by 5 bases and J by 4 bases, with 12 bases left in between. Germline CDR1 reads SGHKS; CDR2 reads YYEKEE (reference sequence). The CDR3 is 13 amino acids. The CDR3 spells CASRSQRAYGYTF. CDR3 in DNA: TGTGCCAGCAGATCACAGCGGGCCTATGGCTACACCTTC.

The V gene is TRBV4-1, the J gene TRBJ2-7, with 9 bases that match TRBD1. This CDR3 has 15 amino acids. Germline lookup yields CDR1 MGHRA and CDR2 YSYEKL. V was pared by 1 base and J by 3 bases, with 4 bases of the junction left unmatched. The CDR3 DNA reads TGCGCCAGCAGCCAAGGGGGGACAGGGAACTACGAGCAGTACTTC. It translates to CASSQGGTGNYEQYF.

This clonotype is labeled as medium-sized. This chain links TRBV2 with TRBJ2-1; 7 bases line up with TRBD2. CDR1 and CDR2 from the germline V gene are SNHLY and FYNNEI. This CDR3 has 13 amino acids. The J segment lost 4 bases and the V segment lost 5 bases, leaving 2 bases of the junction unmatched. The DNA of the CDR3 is TGTGCCAGCAGTACTAGCGAGTACAATGAGCAGTTCTTC. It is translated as CASSTSEYNEQFF.

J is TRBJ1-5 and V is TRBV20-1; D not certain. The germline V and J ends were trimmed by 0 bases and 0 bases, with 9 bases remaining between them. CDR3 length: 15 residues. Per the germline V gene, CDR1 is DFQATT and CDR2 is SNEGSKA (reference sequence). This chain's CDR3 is CSARDPTVSNQPQHF. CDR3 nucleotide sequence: TGCAGTGCTAGAGATCCCACGGTTAGCAATCAGCCCCAGCATTTT.

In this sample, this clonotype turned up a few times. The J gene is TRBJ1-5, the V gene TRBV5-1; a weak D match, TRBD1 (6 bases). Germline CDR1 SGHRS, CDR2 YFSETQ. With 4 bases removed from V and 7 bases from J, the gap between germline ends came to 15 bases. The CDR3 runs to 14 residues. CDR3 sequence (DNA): TGCGCCAGCAGCCCAGAAGGGGGTGGCCAGCCCCAGCATTTT. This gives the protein CASSPEGGGQPQHF.

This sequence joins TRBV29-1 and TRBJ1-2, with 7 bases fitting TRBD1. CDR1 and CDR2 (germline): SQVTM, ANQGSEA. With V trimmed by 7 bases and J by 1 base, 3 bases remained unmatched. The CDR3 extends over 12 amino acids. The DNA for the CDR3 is TGCAGCGGCGGGGACAGTAACTATGGCTACACCTTC. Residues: CSGGDSNYGYTF.

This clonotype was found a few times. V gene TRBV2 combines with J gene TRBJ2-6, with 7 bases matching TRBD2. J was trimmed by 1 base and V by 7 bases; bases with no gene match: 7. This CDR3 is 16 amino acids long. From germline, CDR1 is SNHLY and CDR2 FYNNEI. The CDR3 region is CASTFELASGANVLTF. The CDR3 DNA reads TGTGCCAGCACCTTTGAACTAGCGTCTGGGGCCAACGTCCTGACTTTC.

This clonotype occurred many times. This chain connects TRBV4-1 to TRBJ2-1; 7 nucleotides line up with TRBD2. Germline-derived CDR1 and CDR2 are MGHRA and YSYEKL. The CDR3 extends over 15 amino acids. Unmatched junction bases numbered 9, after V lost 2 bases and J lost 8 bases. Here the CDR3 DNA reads TGCGCCAGCAGCCAATCCCCCAGGGAGGGCGATGAGCAGTTCTTC. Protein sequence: CASSQSPREGDEQFF.

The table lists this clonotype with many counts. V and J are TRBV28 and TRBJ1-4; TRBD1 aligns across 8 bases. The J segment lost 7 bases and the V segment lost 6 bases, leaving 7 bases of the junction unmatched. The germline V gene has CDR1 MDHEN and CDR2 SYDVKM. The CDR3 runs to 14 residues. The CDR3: CASSLDRDREKLFF. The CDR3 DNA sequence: TGTGCCAGCAGCCTGGACAGGGATCGTGAAAAACTGTTTTTT.

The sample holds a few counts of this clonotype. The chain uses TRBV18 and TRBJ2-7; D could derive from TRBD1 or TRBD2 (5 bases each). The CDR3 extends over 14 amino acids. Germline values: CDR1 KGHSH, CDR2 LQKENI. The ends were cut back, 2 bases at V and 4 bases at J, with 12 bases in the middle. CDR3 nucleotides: TGTGCCAGCTCACCAACCCGGGACGGTTACGAGCAGTACTTC. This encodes CASSPTRDGYEQYF.

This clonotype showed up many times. In DNA form, the CDR3 reads TGTGCCAGCAGGAGGGGGGTGGAGTCTGGGGCCAACGTCCTGACTTTC. Translated: CASRRGVESGANVLTF. The V and J genes are TRBV6-1 and TRBJ2-6; tentatively, D is TRBD1 or TRBD2 (6 bases each). Trimming took off 6 bases at V and 1 base at J, with 13 bases between the two ends. CDR3 size: 16 residues. Germline lookup yields CDR1 MNHNS and CDR2 SASEGT.

CDR3 nucleotide sequence: TGTGCCAGCAGCTTCCTGAGTGGGACAGGGGGGCACTACACCTTC. As protein: CASSFLSGTGGHYTF. V and J are TRBV5-5 and TRBJ1-2; 11 bases are shared with TRBD1. The CDR3 length is 15 residues. V gave up 2 bases and J gave up 10 bases; unmatched junction bases: 10. Germline V gene data show CDR1 as SGHKS and CDR2 as YYEKEE (reference sequence).

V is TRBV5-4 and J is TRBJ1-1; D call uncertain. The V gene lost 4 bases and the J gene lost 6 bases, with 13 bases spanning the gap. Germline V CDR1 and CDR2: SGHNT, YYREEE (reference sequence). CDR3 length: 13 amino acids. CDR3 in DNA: TGTGCCAGCAGCCGGGCTGACGACCCTGAAGCTTTCTTT. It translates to CASSRADDPEAFF.

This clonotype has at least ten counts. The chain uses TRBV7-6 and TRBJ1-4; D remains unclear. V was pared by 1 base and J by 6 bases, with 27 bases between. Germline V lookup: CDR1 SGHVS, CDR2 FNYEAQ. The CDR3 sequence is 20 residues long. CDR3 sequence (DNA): TGTGCCAGCAGCTTAGGTTCCTTTAGTAACAGTGTCGACAAATATGAAAAACTGTTTTTT. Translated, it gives CASSLGSFSNSVDKYEKLFF.

CDR3 DNA sequence: TGCGCCAGCACCCGAGCGGGGGGGCAAGAGACCCAGTACTTC. Residues: CASTRAGGQETQYF. This chain joins TRBV5-1 and TRBJ2-5; TRBD2 aligns across 10 bases. V shed 6 bases and J 2 bases; nucleotides not matched to a gene: 4. CDR3 length: 14 amino acids. CDR1 and CDR2 from the germline V gene are SGHRS and YFSETQ.

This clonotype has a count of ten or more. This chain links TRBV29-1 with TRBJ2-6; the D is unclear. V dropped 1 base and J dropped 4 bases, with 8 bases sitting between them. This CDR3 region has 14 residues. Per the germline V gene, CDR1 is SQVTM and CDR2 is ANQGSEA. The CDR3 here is CSVEAGAGANVLTF. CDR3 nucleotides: TGCAGCGTTGAAGCCGGTGCAGGGGCCAACGTCCTGACTTTC.

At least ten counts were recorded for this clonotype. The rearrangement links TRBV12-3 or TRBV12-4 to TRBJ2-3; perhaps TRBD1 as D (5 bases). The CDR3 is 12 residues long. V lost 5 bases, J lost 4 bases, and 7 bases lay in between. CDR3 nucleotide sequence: TGTGCCAGCAGTCAGACAGCAGATACGCAGTATTTT. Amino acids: CASSQTADTQYF.

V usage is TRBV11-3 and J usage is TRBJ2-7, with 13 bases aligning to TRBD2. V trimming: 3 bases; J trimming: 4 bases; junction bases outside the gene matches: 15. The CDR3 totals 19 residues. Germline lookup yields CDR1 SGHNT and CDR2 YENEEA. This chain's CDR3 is CASSFPTNGLAGEQYEQYF. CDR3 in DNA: TGTGCCAGCAGCTTCCCCACGAACGGACTAGCGGGGGAACAATACGAGCAGTACTTC.